These 4 T cell receptor beta chains came from one sample sequenced in a study of CD8+ T cells in alopecia areata. Treatment denoted: oral pan-JAK inhibitor, 5-10 mg twice daily. cDNA reverse transcribed from extracted RNA served as the sequencing template. This table comes from immunoSEQ multiplex PCR, and its TCRdb copy is limited to in-frame clones, with some not included. The table lists 180,000 or so clones, around 49% of them singletons. Here the sequenced sample was CD8+ T cells sorted from blood, taken between weeks 51 and 54, from a patient treated with tofacitinib. The receptors were sampled from a human donor with alopecia areata.

The table lists this clone with a few counts. The chain employs TRBV5-1 and TRBJ1-1, with TRBD1 identical over 9 bases. This CDR3 is 14 amino acids long. CDR1 is SGHRS, CDR2 YFSETQ, per germline. Germline trimming cut 3 bases from V and 1 base from J; bases unmatched to any gene: 1. CDR3 coding DNA: TGCGCCAGCAGCTCGGACAGGGGGAACACTGAAGCTTTCTTT. Protein: CASSSDRGNTEAFF.

This clone occurred a few times. The chain is built from TRBV5-4 and TRBJ1-6; unclear D gene. V was cut by 4 bases and J by 5 bases, with 16 bases left in between. Germline CDR1 is SGHNT and CDR2 is YYREEE (reference sequence). The CDR3 runs 16 residues. The CDR3 is CASSTSGGRDNSPLHF. In DNA, the CDR3 is TGTGCCAGCAGCACATCAGGAGGCCGAGATAATTCACCCCTCCACTTT.

V is TRBV30 and J is TRBJ2-3; TRBD2 is a possible D gene (5 bases). V gave up 4 bases and J gave up 5 bases, with 13 bases separating them. Germline CDR1 GTSNPN, CDR2 SVGIG (reference sequence). The CDR3 loop spans 13 amino acids. The CDR3, as DNA: TGTGCCTGGAAAAGAGACTATGGAGATACGCAGTATTTT. This translates into CAWKRDYGDTQYF.

The chain carries TRBV5-1 and TRBJ2-7; D remains ambiguous. The length of the CDR3 is 16 residues. V was shortened by 4 bases and J by 2 bases, with 19 bases between the two germline ends. CDR1 is SGHRS, CDR2 YFSETQ, per germline. CDR3 bases: TGCGCCAGCAGCCCTCGTTCTGGGCTGGGGACCTACGAGCAGTACTTC. It yields the protein CASSPRSGLGTYEQYF.